This TCR beta chain was captured by sequencing in a study of blood T cell repertoires in COVID-19. TCRdb's copy holds only in-frame clones and misses some; the assay was immunoSEQ multiplex PCR. The data hold about 230,000 clones, with approximately 80% observed a single time. The clonotype originates from a woman between 40 and 55 years old who had recovered from COVID-19. Source material: peripheral blood.

The CDR3 spells CASSLDLTSGGSLDTQYF. Here the CDR3 DNA reads TGTGCCAGCAGCTTAGACCTGACTAGCGGGGGGTCTCTAGATACGCAGTATTTT. The rearrangement uses TRBV11-3 and TRBJ2-3; 13 positions match TRBD2. The V gene's germline CDR1 is SGHNT and CDR2 YENEEA. V was clipped by 0 bases and J by 5 bases; unmatched bases: 8. This CDR3 is built from 18 residues.